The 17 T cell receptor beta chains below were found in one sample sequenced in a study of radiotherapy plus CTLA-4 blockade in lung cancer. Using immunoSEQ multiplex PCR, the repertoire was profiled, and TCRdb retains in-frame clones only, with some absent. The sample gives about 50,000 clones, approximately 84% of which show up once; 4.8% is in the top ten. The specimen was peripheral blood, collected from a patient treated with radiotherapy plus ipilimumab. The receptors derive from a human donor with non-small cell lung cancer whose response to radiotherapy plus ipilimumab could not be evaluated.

CDR3 DNA sequence: TGTGCCAGCAGCCCCCAGGGACAGGGTTCAATCACCGGGGAGCTGTTTTTT. This gives the protein CASSPQGQGSITGELFF. The chain uses TRBV9 and TRBJ2-2; 9 bases match TRBD1. This CDR3 contains 17 residues. V dropped 4 bases and J dropped 4; count of bases not matched to a gene: 11. Per germline, CDR1 SGDLS and CDR2 YYNGEE.

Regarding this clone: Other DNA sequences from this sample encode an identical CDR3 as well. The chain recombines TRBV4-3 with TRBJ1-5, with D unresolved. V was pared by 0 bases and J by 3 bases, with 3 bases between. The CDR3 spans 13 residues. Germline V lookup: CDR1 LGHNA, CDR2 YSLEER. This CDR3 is CASSQELNQPQHF. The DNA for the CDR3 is TGCGCCAGCAGCCAAGAACTCAATCAGCCCCAGCATTTT.

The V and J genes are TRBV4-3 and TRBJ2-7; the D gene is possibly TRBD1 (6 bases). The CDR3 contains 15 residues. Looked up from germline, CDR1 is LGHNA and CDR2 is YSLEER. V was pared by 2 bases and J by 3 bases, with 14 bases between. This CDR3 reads CASSQSSTGNYEQYF. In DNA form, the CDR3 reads TGCGCCAGCAGCCAAAGTTCCACAGGGAACTACGAGCAGTACTTC.

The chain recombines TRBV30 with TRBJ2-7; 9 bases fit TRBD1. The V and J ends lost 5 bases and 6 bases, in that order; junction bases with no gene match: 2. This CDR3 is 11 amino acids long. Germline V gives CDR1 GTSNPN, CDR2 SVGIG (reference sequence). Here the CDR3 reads CAWGTGLEQYF. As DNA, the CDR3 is TGTGCCTGGGGGACAGGGCTCGAGCAGTACTTC.

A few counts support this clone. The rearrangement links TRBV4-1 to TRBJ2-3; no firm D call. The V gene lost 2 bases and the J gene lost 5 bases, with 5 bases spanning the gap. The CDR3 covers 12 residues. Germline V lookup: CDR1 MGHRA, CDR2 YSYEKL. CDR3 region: CASSQPGDTQYF. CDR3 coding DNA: TGCGCCAGCAGCCAACCAGGAGATACGCAGTATTTT.

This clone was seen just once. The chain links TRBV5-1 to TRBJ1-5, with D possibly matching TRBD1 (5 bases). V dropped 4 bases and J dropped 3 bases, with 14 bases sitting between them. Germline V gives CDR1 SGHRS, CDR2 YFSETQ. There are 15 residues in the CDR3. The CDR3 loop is CASSPAGDPNQPQHF. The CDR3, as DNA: TGCGCCAGCAGCCCCGCGGGGGATCCCAATCAGCCCCAGCATTTT.

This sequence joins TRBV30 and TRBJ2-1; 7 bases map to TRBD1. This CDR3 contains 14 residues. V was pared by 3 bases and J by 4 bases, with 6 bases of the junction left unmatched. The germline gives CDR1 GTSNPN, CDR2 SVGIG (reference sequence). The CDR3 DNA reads TGTGCCTGGAGCACAGGGGCGGATTACAATGAGCAGTTCTTC. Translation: CAWSTGADYNEQFF.

The CDR3 loop reads CAISDDRGGGETQYF. Here the CDR3 DNA reads TGTGCCATCAGCGATGACAGGGGTGGAGGAGAGACCCAGTACTTC. The chain combines TRBV10-3 with TRBJ2-5, with 8 bases that match TRBD1. Germline-derived CDR1 and CDR2 are ENHRY and SYGVKD. V lost 6 bases and J lost 4; bases outside the gene matches: 10. The CDR3 consists of 15 residues.

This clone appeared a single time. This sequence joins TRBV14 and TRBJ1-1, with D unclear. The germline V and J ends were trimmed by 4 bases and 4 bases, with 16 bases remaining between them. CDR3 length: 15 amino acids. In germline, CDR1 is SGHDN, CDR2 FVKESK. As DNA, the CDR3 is TGTGCCAGCAGCCTGGCTTTCCCTGGCGGCACTGAAGCTTTCTTT. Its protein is CASSLAFPGGTEAFF.

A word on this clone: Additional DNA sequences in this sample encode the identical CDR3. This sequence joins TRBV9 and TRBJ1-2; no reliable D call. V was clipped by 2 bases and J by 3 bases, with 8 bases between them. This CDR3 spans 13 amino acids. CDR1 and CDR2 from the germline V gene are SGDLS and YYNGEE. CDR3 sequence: CASSVGQYYGYTF. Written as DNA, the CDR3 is TGTGCCAGCAGCGTGGGCCAGTACTATGGCTACACCTTC.

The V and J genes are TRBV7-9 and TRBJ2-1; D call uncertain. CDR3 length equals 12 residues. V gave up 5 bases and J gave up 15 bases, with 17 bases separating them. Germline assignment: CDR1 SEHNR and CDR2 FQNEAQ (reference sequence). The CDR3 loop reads CASSPESNVVFF. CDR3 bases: TGTGCCAGCAGCCCAGAATCCAATGTTGTGTTCTTC.

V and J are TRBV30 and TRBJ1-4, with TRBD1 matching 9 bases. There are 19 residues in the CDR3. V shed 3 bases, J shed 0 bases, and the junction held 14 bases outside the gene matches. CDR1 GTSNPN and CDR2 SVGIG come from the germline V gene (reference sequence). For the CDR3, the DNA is TGTGCCTGGAGCCGCCGCACCAACAGGGGGCCGGCAACTAATGAAAAACTGTTTTTT. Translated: CAWSRRTNRGPATNEKLFF.

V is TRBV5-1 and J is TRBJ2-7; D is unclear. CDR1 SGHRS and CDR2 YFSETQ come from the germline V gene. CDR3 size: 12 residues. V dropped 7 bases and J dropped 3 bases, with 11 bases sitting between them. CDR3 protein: CASRQTNYEQYF. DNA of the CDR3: TGCGCCAGCCGGCAGACAAACTACGAGCAGTACTTC.

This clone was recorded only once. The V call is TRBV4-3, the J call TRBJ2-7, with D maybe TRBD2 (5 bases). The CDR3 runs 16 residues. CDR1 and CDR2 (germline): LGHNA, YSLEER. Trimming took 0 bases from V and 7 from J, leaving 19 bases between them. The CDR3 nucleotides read TGCGCCAGCAGCCAAGAAGCGGCTACCCTATCTACGGAGCAGTACTTC. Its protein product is CASSQEAATLSTEQYF.

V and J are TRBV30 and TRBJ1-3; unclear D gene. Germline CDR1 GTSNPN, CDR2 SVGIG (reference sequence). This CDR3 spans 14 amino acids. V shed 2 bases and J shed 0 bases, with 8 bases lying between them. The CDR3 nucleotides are TGTGCCTGGAGTTTTCGAGGCTCTGGAAACACCATATATTTT. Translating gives CAWSFRGSGNTIYF.

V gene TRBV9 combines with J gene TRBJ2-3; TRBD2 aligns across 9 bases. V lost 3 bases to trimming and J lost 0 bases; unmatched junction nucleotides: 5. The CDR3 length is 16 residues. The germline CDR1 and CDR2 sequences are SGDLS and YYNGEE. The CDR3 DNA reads TGTGCCAGCAGCGCCCTAGCGGGGTCTAGCACAGATACGCAGTATTTT. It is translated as CASSALAGSSTDTQYF.

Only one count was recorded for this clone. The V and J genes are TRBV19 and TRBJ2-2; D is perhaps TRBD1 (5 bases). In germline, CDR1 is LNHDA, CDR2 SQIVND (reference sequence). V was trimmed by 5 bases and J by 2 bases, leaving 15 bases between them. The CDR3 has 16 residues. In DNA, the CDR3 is TGTGCCAGTAGTCCCCTCTACAGGAGAAACACCGGGGAGCTGTTTTTT. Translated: CASSPLYRRNTGELFF.